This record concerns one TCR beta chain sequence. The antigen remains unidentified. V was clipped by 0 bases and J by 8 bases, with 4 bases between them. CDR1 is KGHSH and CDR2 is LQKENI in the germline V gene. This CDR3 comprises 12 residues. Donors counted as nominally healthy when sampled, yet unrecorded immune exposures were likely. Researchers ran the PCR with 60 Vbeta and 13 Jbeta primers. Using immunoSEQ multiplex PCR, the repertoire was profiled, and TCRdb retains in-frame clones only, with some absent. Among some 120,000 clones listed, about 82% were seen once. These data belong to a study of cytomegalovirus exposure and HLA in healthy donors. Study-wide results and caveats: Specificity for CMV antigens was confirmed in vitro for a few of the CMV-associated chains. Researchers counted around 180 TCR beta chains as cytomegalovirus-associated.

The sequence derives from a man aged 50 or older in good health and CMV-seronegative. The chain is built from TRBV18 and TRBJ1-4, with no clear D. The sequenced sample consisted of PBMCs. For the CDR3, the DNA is TGTGCCAGCTCACCACCGTCAGAAAAACTGTTTTTT. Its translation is CASSPPSEKLFF.